This paragraph covers one T cell receptor (beta chain) sequence. Its target is not known. The CDR3 goes on 3 residues after the read ends, and that part is filled in from the germline J gene. Other DNA sequences of this sample code for an identical CDR3. This sample is part of a study of T cells in women clearing cervical HPV infection. Study-wide results and limits: CIN3+ cases had significantly higher TCR richness than controls; evenness did not differ. Each sample's T-cell count was unknown, possibly confounding richness.

Libraries were prepared by immunoSEQ multiplex PCR; TCRdb keeps only in-frame clonotypes and omits some of them. Recorded for this sample: 35,000 to 45,000 clones. The CDR3 runs 13 residues. The V end was cut by 2 bases, the J end by 6 bases, with 13 bases between. Germline CDR1 and CDR2: GTSNPN and SVGIG (reference sequence). The genes are TRBV30 and TRBJ1-2; D perhaps matches TRBD1 (5 bases). The sequenced material came from blood buffy coat. The receptor was derived from a woman between 18 and 70 years old with a cervical HPV16 infection that either progressed to CIN3+ or cleared (not recorded which). CDR3 DNA, as far as it was read: TGTGCCTGGAGTTTCAGGGCCTCGAATGGC. Amino acids: CAWSFRASNG. In full, the CDR3 is CAWSFRASNGYTF.